Shown below are 26 T cell receptor beta chains from a single sample sequenced in a study of T cell repertoires in aging, cancer and after chemotherapy. Rearranged V-D-J TRB sequences were amplified with a mixed TRB-A/B primer pool. TCRdb fed the multiplex PCR reads into MiXCR, producing one record per CDR3 protein. The sample has more than 2,500 distinct CDR3 sequences, approximately 25% seen once. TCR beta rearrangements were amplified from peripheral blood genomic DNA. Sequencing was carried out using blood. These receptors originate from a human donor with a solid tumor.

This clonotype is termed medium-sized. V gene TRBV27 combines with J gene TRBJ2-1; TRBD2 might be the D (6 bases). Germline V gene sequence: CDR1 MNHEY, CDR2 SMNVEV (reference sequence). The length of the CDR3 is 16 residues. With 0 bases removed from V and 7 bases from J, the gap between germline ends came to 16 bases. The DNA for the CDR3 is TGTGCCAGCAGTTTATCTTTCGGAGGGTCGGGGAATGAGCAGTTCTTC. It yields the protein CASSLSFGGSGNEQFF.

In its sample, this clonotype is medium-sized (0.01 to 0.1%). V and J are TRBV19 and TRBJ1-3; tentatively, D is TRBD1 (6 bases). Trimming took 3 bases from V and 0 from J, leaving 15 bases between them. Germline V gives CDR1 LNHDA, CDR2 SQIVND (reference sequence). The CDR3 spans 17 residues. CDR3 sequence reads: CASSIKTTGSSGNTIYF. CDR3 nucleotide sequence: TGTGCCAGTAGTATCAAAACTACAGGGAGCTCTGGAAACACCATATATTTT.

This clonotype is categorized as medium-sized. This rearrangement joins TRBV7-6 to TRBJ2-2; 9 positions match TRBD2. The CDR3 has 16 amino acids. V lost 3 bases, J lost 0 bases, and 2 bases stayed unmatched. Germline CDR1 and CDR2: SGHVS and FNYEAQ. DNA for the CDR3: TGTGCCAGCAGCTTCCTAGCGGGGTCGAACACCGGGGAGCTGTTTTTT. Its translation: CASSFLAGSNTGELFF.

This clonotype is classed as medium-sized. V and J are TRBV6-5 and TRBJ2-1, with 10 bases fitting TRBD2. The CDR3 runs 16 residues. In germline, CDR1 is MNHEY, CDR2 SVGAGI. Trimming took 7 bases from V and 8 from J; bases not matched to a gene: 14. CDR3 protein: CASTPDSGRTAHEQFF. The CDR3 DNA reads as TGTGCCAGCACCCCCGATAGCGGGAGGACGGCACATGAGCAGTTCTTC.

This clonotype is medium-sized in the sample. The rearrangement joins TRBV7-6 to TRBJ1-4, with a possible D match to TRBD1 (6 bases). Trimming stripped 5 bases from V and 5 bases from J, with 12 bases between. Germline assignment: CDR1 SGHVS and CDR2 FNYEAQ. The CDR3 totals 14 residues. CDR3 sequence (DNA): TGTGCCAGCAGCGGGGCGACAGGCAATGAAAAACTGTTTTTT. Amino acid sequence: CASSGATGNEKLFF.

V usage is TRBV6-5 and J usage is TRBJ2-7, with 9 bases aligning to TRBD2. The CDR3 covers 14 residues. CDR1 is MNHEY, CDR2 SVGAGI, per germline. Germline trimming cut 4 bases from V and 4 bases from J; bases unmatched to any gene: 5. CDR3 sequence reads: CASSSPGLAYEQYF. CDR3 bases: TGTGCCAGCAGTTCCCCGGGACTAGCTTACGAGCAGTACTTC.

As for this clonotype: At one end, the junction sequence differs from germline, possibly due to a read error. The chain employs TRBV4-3 and TRBJ1-2; 7 bases align to TRBD1. This CDR3 region has 14 residues. CDR1 LGHNA and CDR2 YSLEER come from the germline V gene. CDR3 residues: CASSLDRDTYGYTF. In DNA, the CDR3 is TGTGCCAGCAGCTTAGACAGGGATACCTATGGCTACACCTTC.

This clonotype is labeled medium-sized. J is TRBJ2-5 and V is TRBV6-1; possible D gene TRBD2, 6 bases. The V end lost 7 bases, the J end lost 4 bases, and 13 bases lay between the germline ends. This CDR3 region has 13 residues. Germline CDR1 MNHNS, CDR2 SASEGT. The CDR3 sequence is CASNSWRGETQYF. The DNA of the CDR3 is TGTGCCAGCAACAGTTGGAGGGGAGAGACCCAGTACTTC.

Relative to its sample, this clonotype is medium-sized. The chain links TRBV6-1 to TRBJ2-7, with 9 bases matching TRBD1. In germline, CDR1 is MNHNS, CDR2 SASEGT. The CDR3 totals 15 residues. J lost 0 bases, V lost 5 bases, and 5 bases had no gene match. The CDR3 sequence is CASSKQGASSYEQYF. In DNA form, the CDR3 reads TGTGCCAGCAGTAAACAGGGGGCTTCCTCCTACGAGCAGTACTTC.

A few counts support this clonotype. The J gene is TRBJ1-5, the V gene TRBV6-2 or TRBV6-3; D ambiguous. Germline CDR1 is MNHEY and CDR2 is SVGEGT. V was clipped by 4 bases and J by 5 bases, with 9 bases between them. This CDR3 contains 13 residues. The CDR3 loop is CASSSTDYQPQHF. The CDR3 nucleotides read TGTGCCAGCAGTTCAACCGATTATCAGCCCCAGCATTTT.

The chain uses TRBV5-4 and TRBJ2-7, with 7 bases matching TRBD1. Germline values: CDR1 SGHNT, CDR2 YYREEE (reference sequence). The length of the CDR3 is 13 residues. V was pared by 4 bases and J by 7 bases, with 8 bases of the junction left unmatched. The CDR3 region is CASSRRGSGEQYF. CDR3 DNA: TGTGCCAGCAGCCGCAGGGGGTCAGGGGAGCAGTACTTC. Together with reference TRBV5-4 and TRBJ2-7, the CDR3 gives the full variable domain: ETGVTQSPTHLIKTRGQQVTLRCSSQSGHNTVSWYQQALGQGPQFIFQYYREEENGRGNFPPRFSGLQFPNYSSELNVNALELDDSALYLCASSRRGSGEQYFGPGTRLTVT.

This chain links TRBV18 with TRBJ2-7; tentative D call: TRBD1 (5 bases). Trimming stripped 1 base from V and 3 bases from J, with 7 bases between. The CDR3 loop spans 13 amino acids. Germline V CDR1 and CDR2: KGHSH, LQKENI. CDR3: CASSPQGNYEQYF. The CDR3 DNA follows: TGTGCCAGCTCACCACAGGGGAACTACGAGCAGTACTTC.

V gene TRBV18 combines with J gene TRBJ1-5, with 7 bases identical to TRBD1. Trimming took 6 bases from V and 1 from J; bases not matched to a gene: 9. Germline V gene data show CDR1 as KGHSH and CDR2 as LQKENI. The CDR3 extends over 16 amino acids. CDR3 sequence: CASSLAGTASNQPQHF. The CDR3 coding sequence is TGTGCCAGCTCGCTGGCCGGGACAGCGAGCAATCAGCCCCAGCATTTT.

The chain uses TRBV30 and TRBJ1-1; D unclear. The CDR3 loop spans 11 amino acids. Trimming took off 2 bases at V and 5 bases at J, with 6 bases between the two ends. Germline V CDR1 and CDR2: GTSNPN, SVGIG (reference sequence). The CDR3 nucleotides are TGTGCCTGGAGTAGGTTTACTGAAGCTTTCTTT. Its protein product is CAWSRFTEAFF.

Relative to its sample, this clonotype is large. The chain couples TRBV7-9 to TRBJ1-3; 7 nucleotides line up with TRBD1. J was trimmed by 2 bases and V by 11 bases; bases with no gene match: 3. The CDR3 runs to 12 residues. CDR1 SEHNR and CDR2 FQNEAQ come from the germline V gene (reference sequence). The CDR3 loop is CAADRAGNTIYF. In DNA, the CDR3 is TGTGCCGCAGACAGGGCTGGAAACACCATATATTTT.

This rearrangement joins TRBV6-2 or TRBV6-3 to TRBJ1-5; D possibly corresponds to TRBD1 (6 bases). The ends were cut back, 4 bases at V and 0 bases at J, with 10 bases in the middle. The CDR3 runs 15 residues. Per germline, CDR1 MNHEY and CDR2 SVGEGT. The CDR3 reads CASSFGQYSNQPQHF. The DNA for the CDR3 is TGTGCCAGCAGTTTTGGACAGTATAGCAATCAGCCCCAGCATTTT.

The V gene is TRBV12-3 or TRBV12-4, the J gene TRBJ2-1; no definite D call. The CDR3 runs to 15 residues. Trimming took off 6 bases at V and 3 bases at J, with 15 bases between the two ends. The CDR3 region is CASSPKRPDYNEQFF. As DNA, the CDR3 is TGTGCCAGCAGCCCTAAACGGCCCGACTACAATGAGCAGTTCTTC.

This clonotype is labeled as medium-sized. The chain carries TRBV19 and TRBJ2-1, with TRBD1 matching over 10 bases. The CDR3 covers 15 residues. CDR1 and CDR2 (germline): LNHDA, SQIVND (reference sequence). V was pared by 5 bases and J by 9 bases, with 10 bases of the junction left unmatched. The CDR3 reads CASSRQGARIAEQFF. Here the CDR3 DNA reads TGTGCCAGTAGTCGACAGGGGGCAAGGATCGCTGAGCAGTTCTTC.

This clonotype rates as medium-sized. This chain links TRBV19 with TRBJ1-5, with 9 bases lining up with TRBD1. V gave up 3 bases and J gave up 15 bases; unmatched junction bases: 9. The CDR3 runs 13 residues. Germline-derived CDR1 and CDR2 are LNHDA and SQIVND (reference sequence). DNA for the CDR3: TGTGCCAGTAGTATCCCGGGACAGGGTTCATCGCATTTT. Translated: CASSIPGQGSSHF.

This clonotype is medium-sized (0.01 to 0.1%) within its sample. The chain uses TRBV6-2 or TRBV6-3 and TRBJ1-5; possibly TRBD1 for D (6 bases). The V gene lost 6 bases and the J gene lost 6 bases, with 18 bases spanning the gap. The CDR3 is 15 residues long. Germline CDR1 is MNHEY and CDR2 is SVGEGT. The CDR3 DNA is TGTGCCAGCAGACCGATTGCAGGGGCCAGTCAGCCCCAGCATTTT. It encodes CASRPIAGASQPQHF.

This clonotype ranks as medium-sized. This sequence joins TRBV6-5 and TRBJ2-7; D is possibly TRBD2 (6 bases). V lost 6 bases, J lost 5 bases, and 11 bases lay in between. CDR3 size: 12 residues. Germline assignment: CDR1 MNHEY and CDR2 SVGAGI. The CDR3 DNA is TGTGCCAGCAGCGATACTAGCAACGAGCAGTACTTC. It is translated as CASSDTSNEQYF.

By share of the sample, this clonotype is medium-sized. This chain uses TRBV11-3 with TRBJ2-3; D gene unclear. Looked up from germline, CDR1 is SGHNT and CDR2 is YENEEA. With 5 bases removed from V and 1 base from J, the gap between germline ends came to 13 bases. The CDR3 has 15 residues. Written as DNA, the CDR3 is TGTGCCAGCAGCGACGCCAATCCTCGCACAGATACGCAGTATTTT. This encodes CASSDANPRTDTQYF.

The chain employs TRBV5-1 and TRBJ1-5; D is undetermined. CDR1 and CDR2 from the germline V gene are SGHRS and YFSETQ. This CDR3 spans 15 amino acids. The V and J ends lost 0 bases and 6 bases respectively, with 13 bases between them. DNA for the CDR3: TGCGCCAGCAGCTTGGAAAGGGAGGTTGTTCAGCCCCAGCATTTT. Translation gives CASSLEREVVQPQHF. Full variable domain (missing parts from reference TRBV5-1 and TRBJ1-5): KAGVTQTPRYLIKTRGQQVTLSCSPISGHRSVSWYQQTPGQGLQFLFEYFSETQRNKGNFPGRFSGRQFSNSRSEMNVSTLELGDSALYLCASSLEREVVQPQHFGDGTRLSIL.

Remarks on this clonotype: A junction end diverges from the germline sequence, so it may reflect a read error. The chain has TRBV4-3 and TRBJ2-1; 11 bases line up with TRBD2. The germline gives CDR1 LGHNA, CDR2 YSLEER. The CDR3 spans 15 residues. CDR3 region: CASSSGTSGRNEQFF. The CDR3 DNA reads as TGTGCCAGCAGCTCCGGGACTAGCGGAAGGAATGAGCAGTTCTTC.

Within the sample, this clonotype is medium-sized (0.01 to 0.1%). The rearrangement uses TRBV27 and TRBJ2-3; D is ambiguous. This CDR3 has 14 residues. Trimming removed 4 bases at V and 2 bases at J, with 10 bases between. Germline lookup yields CDR1 MNHEY and CDR2 SMNVEV (reference sequence). In nucleotides, the CDR3 is TGTGCCAGCAGTTCCCCCCGGGTCACAGATACGCAGTATTTT. Amino acid sequence: CASSSPRVTDTQYF.

V is TRBV19 and J is TRBJ1-2, with D possibly being TRBD1 (6 bases). This CDR3 comprises 16 residues. Deletions cut 10 bases from V and 7 bases from J, with 28 bases between. Germline V CDR1 and CDR2: LNHDA, SQIVND (reference sequence). The CDR3 DNA is TGTGCCACTAAGGTGGGACACGCGGATTATACCCTTGGCTACACCTTC. It codes for CATKVGHADYTLGYTF.